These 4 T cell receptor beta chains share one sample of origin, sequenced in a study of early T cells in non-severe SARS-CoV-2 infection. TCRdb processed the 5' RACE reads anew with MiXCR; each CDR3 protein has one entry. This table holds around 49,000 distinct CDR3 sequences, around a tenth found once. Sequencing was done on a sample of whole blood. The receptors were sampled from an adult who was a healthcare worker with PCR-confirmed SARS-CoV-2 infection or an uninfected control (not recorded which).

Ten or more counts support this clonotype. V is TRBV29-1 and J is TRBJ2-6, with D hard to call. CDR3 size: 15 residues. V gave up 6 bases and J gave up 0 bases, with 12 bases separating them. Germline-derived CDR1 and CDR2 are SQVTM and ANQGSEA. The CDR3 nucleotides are TGCAGCGTGAGCCACTTGGGCTCTGGGGCCAACGTCCTGACTTTC. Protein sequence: CSVSHLGSGANVLTF. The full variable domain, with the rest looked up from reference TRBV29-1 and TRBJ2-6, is SAVISQKPSRDICQRGTSLTIQCQVDSQVTMMFWYRQQPGQSLTLIATANQGSEATYESGFVIDKFPISRPNLTFSTLTVSNMSPEDSSIYLCSVSHLGSGANVLTFGAGSRLTVL.

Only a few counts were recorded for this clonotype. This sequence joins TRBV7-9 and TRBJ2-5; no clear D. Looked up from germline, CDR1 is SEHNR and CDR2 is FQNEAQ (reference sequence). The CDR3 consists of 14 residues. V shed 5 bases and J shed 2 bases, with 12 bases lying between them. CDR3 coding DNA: TGTGCCAGCAGCCTCTCGGACCTTCAAGAGACCCAGTACTTC. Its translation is CASSLSDLQETQYF. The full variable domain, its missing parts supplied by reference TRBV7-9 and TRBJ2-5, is DTGVSQNPRHKITKRGQNVTFRCDPISEHNRLYWYRQTLGQGPEFLTYFQNEAQLEKSRLLSDRFSAERPKGSFSTLEIQRTEQGDSAMYLCASSLSDLQETQYFGPGTRLLVL.

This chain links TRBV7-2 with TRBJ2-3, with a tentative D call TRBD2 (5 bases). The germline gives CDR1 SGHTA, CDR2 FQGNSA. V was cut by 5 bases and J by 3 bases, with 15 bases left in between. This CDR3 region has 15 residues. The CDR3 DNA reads TGTGCCAGCAGCCCCGACTATCTCAGTACAGATACGCAGTATTTT. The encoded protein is CASSPDYLSTDTQYF.

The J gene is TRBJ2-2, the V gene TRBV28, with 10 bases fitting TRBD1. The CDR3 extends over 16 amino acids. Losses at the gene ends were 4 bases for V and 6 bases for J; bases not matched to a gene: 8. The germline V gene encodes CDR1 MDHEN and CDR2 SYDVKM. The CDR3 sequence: CASSSPGQGFAGELFF. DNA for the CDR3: TGTGCCAGCAGTTCCCCGGGACAGGGGTTCGCCGGGGAGCTGTTTTTT.